Presented here are 13 T cell receptor beta chains from one specimen sequenced in a study of blood T cell repertoires in COVID-19. Sequencing was performed with immunoSEQ multiplex PCR; in TCRdb, only in-frame clones are kept and a portion is missing. The sample has fewer than 500,000 clones, 81% seen once. Source material: peripheral blood. All receptors come from a human donor with acute or convalescent COVID-19. The donor label of this sample is uncertain.

The chain couples TRBV2 to TRBJ1-2; TRBD1 agrees at 7 bases. Per germline, CDR1 SNHLY and CDR2 FYNNEI. The V and J ends lost 8 bases and 3 bases, in that order; junction bases with no gene match: 9. This CDR3 has 14 amino acids. The CDR3, as DNA: TGTGCCAGCCGGGGAGATCAGGGGGACTATGGCTACACCTTC. Amino acids: CASRGDQGDYGYTF.

The gene calls are TRBV7-8 and TRBJ2-5; no reliable D call. CDR3 length: 12 amino acids. Germline values: CDR1 SGHVS, CDR2 FQNEAQ. V lost 4 bases, J lost 12 bases, and 15 bases lay in between. CDR3 protein: CASSSDGSREYF. The CDR3 bases are TGTGCCAGCAGCTCAGATGGGTCCCGGGAGTACTTC.

V and J are TRBV2 and TRBJ1-2, with D perhaps matching TRBD1 (5 bases). CDR3 length equals 13 residues. CDR1 SNHLY and CDR2 FYNNEI come from the germline V gene. Trimming took off 8 bases at V and 4 bases at J, with 14 bases between the two ends. Written as DNA, the CDR3 is TGTGCCAGCCATGCCCGCGGGGGCTATGGCTACACCTTC. It encodes CASHARGGYGYTF. Variable domain in full (rest from reference TRBV2 and TRBJ1-2): EPEVTQTPSHQVTQMGQEVILRCVPISNHLYFYWYRQILGQKVEFLVSFYNNEISEKSEIFDDQFSVERPDGSNFTLKIRSTKLEDSAMYFCASHARGGYGYTFGSGTRLTVV.

The J gene is TRBJ2-7, the V gene TRBV5-1, with 12 bases fitting TRBD1. V lost 4 bases and J lost 7; bases outside the gene matches: 12. This CDR3 is 16 amino acids long. Germline V gives CDR1 SGHRS, CDR2 YFSETQ. CDR3 protein: CASSVPPGQGAGEQYF. CDR3 DNA sequence: TGCGCCAGCAGCGTGCCCCCGGGACAGGGGGCGGGGGAGCAGTACTTC.

This sequence joins TRBV3-1 (or the pseudogene TRBV3-2) and TRBJ2-2; the match to TRBD2 covers 9 bases. The CDR3 has 16 amino acids. Germline V gene data show CDR1 as LGHDT and CDR2 as YNNKEL (reference sequence). With V trimmed by 7 bases and J by 0 bases, 6 bases remained unmatched. CDR3 protein: CASNRRGGANTGELFF. The CDR3 nucleotides read TGTGCCAGCAACAGGCGGGGGGGCGCGAACACCGGGGAGCTGTTTTTT.

This chain links TRBV9 with TRBJ2-1, with TRBD2 matching 7 bases. V lost 0 bases, J lost 7 bases, and 7 bases stayed unmatched. The CDR3 length is 15 residues. In germline, CDR1 is SGDLS, CDR2 YYNGEE. The CDR3, as DNA: TGTGCCAGCAGCGTAGCTGTAGCGGGCATGAATGAGCAGTTCTTC. This gives the protein CASSVAVAGMNEQFF.

This clone was seen more than once but under ten times. The chain couples TRBV4-2 to TRBJ1-5; D is unresolved. The germline V gene has CDR1 LGHNA and CDR2 YNFKEQ. CDR3 length: 15 amino acids. Trimming took 0 bases from V and 0 from J, leaving 6 bases between them. Here the CDR3 DNA reads TGTGCCAGCAGCCAAGACGGTTATAGCAATCAGCCCCAGCATTTT. Translating it yields CASSQDGYSNQPQHF.

This chain joins TRBV30 and TRBJ2-7; a weak D match, TRBD2 (5 bases). CDR3 length: 13 residues. With 3 bases removed from V and 2 bases from J, the gap between germline ends came to 11 bases. The germline V gene encodes CDR1 GTSNPN and CDR2 SVGIG (reference sequence). CDR3 coding DNA: TGTGCCTGGAGGAGACTACAACCCTACGAGCAGTACTTC. Amino acids: CAWRRLQPYEQYF.

CDR3 sequence (DNA): TGTGCCAGCAGCCCACGCAGGGCCCCGACTAGGGGCTACACCTTC. Its protein is CASSPRRAPTRGYTF. The chain combines TRBV3-1 (or the pseudogene TRBV3-2) with TRBJ1-2; D is perhaps TRBD1 (5 bases). The germline V gene has CDR1 LGHDT and CDR2 YNNKEL (reference sequence). The CDR3 consists of 15 residues. V was trimmed by 4 bases and J by 8 bases, leaving 20 bases between them.

Here the CDR3 reads CASSLHHPRDTEAFF. Written as DNA, the CDR3 is TGTGCCAGCAGCCTACATCACCCCAGGGACACTGAAGCTTTCTTT. V usage is TRBV7-9 and J usage is TRBJ1-1, with D possibly TRBD1 on 5 matching bases. Germline lookup yields CDR1 SEHNR and CDR2 FQNEAQ (reference sequence). The germline V and J ends were trimmed by 5 bases and 3 bases, with 16 bases remaining between them. The CDR3 loop spans 15 amino acids.

The chain carries TRBV7-8 and TRBJ2-1, with 11 bases aligning to TRBD1. In germline, CDR1 is SGHVS, CDR2 FQNEAQ. J was trimmed by 5 bases and V by 5 bases; bases with no gene match: 17. The length of the CDR3 is 19 residues. This CDR3 reads CASSPWTGGNGRVNNEQFF. CDR3 nucleotide sequence: TGTGCCAGCAGCCCGTGGACAGGGGGCAACGGACGCGTCAACAATGAGCAGTTCTTC.

The chain combines TRBV10-1 with TRBJ2-7; D perhaps matches TRBD2 (6 bases). CDR3 length: 18 residues. Trimming took 6 bases from V and 2 from J, leaving 26 bases between them. Germline V lookup: CDR1 WNHNN, CDR2 SYGVQD (reference sequence). This CDR3 reads CASRTETEGHQRTYEQYF. The DNA for the CDR3 is TGCGCCAGCAGGACGGAGACGGAGGGCCACCAACGTACCTACGAGCAGTACTTC.

The J gene is TRBJ2-3, the V gene TRBV28, with a weak D call TRBD1 (6 bases). V was pared by 1 base and J by 1 base, with 9 bases between. This CDR3 region has 15 residues. Germline-derived CDR1 and CDR2 are MDHEN and SYDVKM. CDR3 sequence: CASSLSRGRTDTQYF. For the CDR3, the DNA is TGTGCCAGCAGTTTATCCAGGGGCCGCACAGATACGCAGTATTTT.